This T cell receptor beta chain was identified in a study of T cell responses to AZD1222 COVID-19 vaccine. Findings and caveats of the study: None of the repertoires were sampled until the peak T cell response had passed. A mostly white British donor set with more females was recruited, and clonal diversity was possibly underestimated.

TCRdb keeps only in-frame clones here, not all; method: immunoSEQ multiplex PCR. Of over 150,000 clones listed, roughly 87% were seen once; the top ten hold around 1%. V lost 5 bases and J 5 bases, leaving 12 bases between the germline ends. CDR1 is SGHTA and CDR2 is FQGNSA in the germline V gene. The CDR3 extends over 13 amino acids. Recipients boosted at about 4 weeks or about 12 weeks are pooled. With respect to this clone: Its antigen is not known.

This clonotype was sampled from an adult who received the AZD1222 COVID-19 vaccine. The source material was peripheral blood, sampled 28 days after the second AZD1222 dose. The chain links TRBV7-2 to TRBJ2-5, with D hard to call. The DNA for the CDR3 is TGTGCCAGCAGCAGACGAATAGGGGAGACCCAGTACTTC. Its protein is CASSRRIGETQYF.